Listed below are T cell receptor beta chains from one sample, sequenced in a study of T cell responses to AZD1222 COVID-19 vaccine. Sequencing used immunoSEQ multiplex PCR; TCRdb keeps in-frame clones, though not all of them. The profile shows roughly 90,000 clones, 90% to 95% of them singletons. Sequencing used peripheral blood, obtained on day 0 of MenACWY control vaccination. These receptors came from an adult in good health. Both conserved end residues are part of each CDR3.

v_gene	j_gene	CDR3aa
TRBV2	TRBJ1-2	CASSEGRHFDYGYTF
TRBV2	TRBJ1-2	CASSSGTGRGYTF
TRBV7-2	TRBJ2-7	CASSLLALRGTSGIEQYF
TRBV29-1	TRBJ2-3	CSVESTADTQYF
TRBV6-8	TRBJ2-1	CASTRHNEQFF
TRBV10-2	TRBJ2-1	CASSESVGRDEQFF
TRBV7-9	TRBJ2-7	CASSPNRDEQYF
TRBV12-5	TRBJ2-1	CASGLAASTPPIIGEQFF
TRBV19	TRBJ2-1	CASSRDGRPPASEQFF
TRBV6-5	TRBJ2-1	CASSETGRHEQFF
TRBV19	TRBJ2-3	CASRQDRGTDTQYF
TRBV27	TRBJ1-5	CASGTRQGVIPQHF
TRBV4-2	TRBJ1-2	CASSQVQQPETGYGYTF
TRBV19	TRBJ1-5	CASKGSNQPQHF
TRBV5-1	TRBJ2-7	CASSLELAADYEQYF
TRBV7-2	TRBJ1-1	CASSLGLGMNTEAFF
TRBV18	TRBJ1-1	CASSPTGSLEAFF
TRBV11-3	TRBJ2-5	CASSFRGGEETQYF
TRBV5-6	TRBJ2-3	CASSRGLAGADTQYF
TRBV30	TRBJ2-1	CACDPAGEYEQFF
TRBV7-9	TRBJ2-5	CASSRGRTSGPETQYF
TRBV11-2	TRBJ1-2	CASSSPGAGDYGYTF
TRBV11-3	TRBJ2-7	CASSPRVPTYEQYF
TRBV5-5	TRBJ1-5	CASSLGAMGGQPQHF
TRBV7-3	TRBJ1-1	CASSLNPLNTEAFF
TRBV6-5	TRBJ2-1	CASSPGGPYNEQFF
TRBV10-1	TRBJ2-1	CASSESIGFNNEQFF
TRBV5-1	TRBJ1-1	CASTPGQGRDVEAFF
TRBV29-1	TRBJ2-5	CSVRPLAGYETQYF
TRBV9	TRBJ2-1	CASSVSDYNEQFF
TRBV7-2	TRBJ2-2	CASSLIQYTGELFF
TRBV15	TRBJ2-7	CATSGGQGSHEQYF
TRBV6-4	TRBJ2-1	CASSDSSGGGNEQFF
TRBV29-1	TRBJ2-1	CSVGGLYNEQFF
TRBV7-9	TRBJ1-4	CASSSTGGGEKLFF
TRBV6-2/TRBV6-3	TRBJ2-3	CASSYSMFRAGGDTQYF
TRBV3-1/TRBV3-2	TRBJ1-5	CASSQGGGGNQPQHF
TRBV30	TRBJ1-1	CAWSGGSRPAFF
TRBV12-3/TRBV12-4	TRBJ2-7	CASSPRVGEQYF
TRBV30	TRBJ1-3	CAFYRDRGPGNTIYF